Following are 28 T cell receptor beta chains from one sample sequenced in a study of CD8 T cells in Susac syndrome. RNA totalling roughly 0.45 to 1 ug underwent reverse transcription with random hexamers. TCRdb used MiXCR to reprocess the immunoSEQ multiplex PCR reads, holding one entry per CDR3 protein. The sample includes approximately 210,000 distinct CDR3 sequences, approximately 94% of them seen just once. Sequenced input: CD4+ T cells from PBMCs. The receptors were gathered from a human donor with Susac syndrome.

The chain recombines TRBV6-1 with TRBJ1-1, with D possibly being TRBD1 (6 bases). Looked up from germline, CDR1 is MNHNS and CDR2 is SASEGT. Trimming shortened V by 7 bases and J by 0 bases, and 21 bases separated the two germline ends. This CDR3 is built from 17 residues. The CDR3 DNA reads as TGTGCCAGCACCCGACGAAAGGGGGTACTCTTGAACACTGAAGCTTTCTTT. Its translation: CASTRRKGVLLNTEAFF.

V gene TRBV5-1 combines with J gene TRBJ2-7; 7 positions agree with TRBD1. The germline CDR1 and CDR2 sequences are SGHRS and YFSETQ. CDR3 size: 16 residues. Trimming at V came to 1 base and at J to 3 bases, leaving 10 bases not matched to a gene. CDR3 residues: CASSLSGTASYYEQYF. As DNA, the CDR3 is TGCGCCAGCAGCTTGAGTGGGACAGCGTCTTACTACGAGCAGTACTTC. Full variable domain (outside the CDR3, taken from reference TRBV5-1 and TRBJ2-7): KAGVTQTPRYLIKTRGQQVTLSCSPISGHRSVSWYQQTPGQGLQFLFEYFSETQRNKGNFPGRFSGRQFSNSRSEMNVSTLELGDSALYLCASSLSGTASYYEQYFGPGTRLTVT.

As to this clonotype: A junction boundary mismatches the germline segment, possibly from a read error. The chain links TRBV29-1 to TRBJ2-3, with D possibly matching TRBD2 (6 bases). The CDR3 loop spans 14 amino acids. Per the germline V gene, CDR1 is SQVTM and CDR2 is ANQGSEA. The CDR3 DNA reads as TGCAGCGTTGTAGGCGGAGGCGGGGCAGATACGCAGTGTTTT. Translating it yields CSVVGGGGADTQCF.

The gene calls are TRBV28 and TRBJ2-5, with 8 bases fitting TRBD1. The CDR3 loop spans 15 amino acids. Trimming took 5 bases from V and 4 from J; bases not matched to a gene: 9. Germline values: CDR1 MDHEN, CDR2 SYDVKM. The DNA for the CDR3 is TGTGCCAGCAGTCAAGGACAGGGTTTGGGAGAGACCCAGTACTTC. This gives the protein CASSQGQGLGETQYF. The variable domain in full, with the rest retrieved from reference TRBV28 and TRBJ2-5, is DVKVTQSSRYLVKRTGEKVFLECVQDMDHENMFWYRQDPGLGLRLIYFSYDVKMKEKGDIPEGYSVSREKKERFSLILESASTNQTSMYLCASSQGQGLGETQYFGPGTRLLVL.

The chain couples TRBV18 to TRBJ2-1, with D uncertain. The CDR3 has 17 residues. Germline CDR1 is KGHSH and CDR2 is LQKENI. V was pared by 1 base and J by 0 bases, with 13 bases between. CDR3 nucleotide sequence: TGTGCCAGCTCACCACGAACCGGTGCCAGCTCCTACAATGAGCAGTTCTTC. Encoded protein: CASSPRTGASSYNEQFF.

This chain joins TRBV6-5 and TRBJ2-5; the D is unclear. The V end lost 2 bases, the J end lost 4 bases, and 8 bases lay between the germline ends. This CDR3 region has 13 residues. Germline V gene data show CDR1 as MNHEY and CDR2 as SVGAGI. The CDR3 sequence is CASSYGRVETQYF. In DNA, the CDR3 is TGTGCCAGCAGTTACGGAAGGGTAGAGACCCAGTACTTC.

V usage is TRBV28 and J usage is TRBJ2-3; D unclear. This CDR3 contains 13 residues. Trimming removed 10 bases at V and 2 bases at J, with 13 bases between. Germline assignment: CDR1 MDHEN and CDR2 SYDVKM. CDR3 DNA: TGTGCCACATGGAGAAAAAACACAGATACGCAGTATTTT. Amino acids: CATWRKNTDTQYF.

The chain joins TRBV14 to TRBJ1-1; D not resolved. The length of the CDR3 is 14 residues. V gave up 6 bases and J gave up 4 bases, with 15 bases separating them. Per the germline V gene, CDR1 is SGHDN and CDR2 is FVKESK. The CDR3 nucleotides read TGTGCCAGCAGGCATTCTCTCGATGGCACTGAAGCTTTCTTT. As protein: CASRHSLDGTEAFF. Full variable domain (remainder filled in from reference TRBV14 and TRBJ1-1): EAGVTQFPSHSVIEKGQTVTLRCDPISGHDNLYWYRRVMGKEIKFLLHFVKESKQDESGMPNNRFLAERTGGTYSTLKVQPAELEDSGVYFCASRHSLDGTEAFFGQGTRLTVV.

The V gene is TRBV11-2, the J gene TRBJ1-2; D perhaps matches TRBD1 (6 bases). Germline CDR1 is SGHAT and CDR2 is FQNNGV. The germline V and J ends were trimmed by 5 bases and 8 bases, with 15 bases remaining between them. The CDR3 has 13 residues. In DNA, the CDR3 is TGTGCCAGCAGCCCCCAGCGGGGGGCGGGCTACACCTTC. It codes for CASSPQRGAGYTF.

The V gene is TRBV15, the J gene TRBJ1-5; the D gene is possibly TRBD1 (5 bases). CDR1 LNHNV and CDR2 YYDKDF come from the germline V gene (reference sequence). This CDR3 is built from 16 residues. The V gene lost 1 base and the J gene lost 1 base, with 11 bases spanning the gap. CDR3 coding DNA: TGTGCCACCAGCAGAGCGGTAGGGACGAGCAATCAGCCCCAGCATTTT. Translation: CATSRAVGTSNQPQHF.

The chain combines TRBV20-1 with TRBJ2-3; D perhaps matches TRBD1 (6 bases). The CDR3 loop spans 14 amino acids. Trimming left V 3 bases short and J 6 bases short, with 16 bases between. In germline, CDR1 is DFQATT, CDR2 SNEGSKA (reference sequence). CDR3 coding DNA: TGCAGTGCTAGGGCTCAGGGGTTTGGGGATACGCAGTATTTT. Protein product: CSARAQGFGDTQYF.

The J gene is TRBJ1-2, the V gene TRBV30; D perhaps matches TRBD1 (6 bases). Trimming stripped 4 bases from V and 8 bases from J, with 17 bases between. The V gene's germline CDR1 is GTSNPN and CDR2 SVGIG (reference sequence). This CDR3 region has 13 residues. The CDR3 nucleotides read TGTGCCTGGACCCAACCACAGGGACGGGGCTACACCTTC. Its protein product is CAWTQPQGRGYTF.

The rearrangement uses TRBV20-1 and TRBJ2-1, with 9 positions matching TRBD2. The CDR3 is made up of 15 amino acids. Germline V gives CDR1 DFQATT, CDR2 SNEGSKA (reference sequence). With V trimmed by 5 bases and J by 0 bases, 5 bases remained unmatched. The CDR3 sequence: CSAPSGASSYNEQFF. DNA of the CDR3: TGCAGTGCTCCTAGCGGGGCCAGCTCCTACAATGAGCAGTTCTTC.

The chain uses TRBV29-1 and TRBJ1-2; 9 positions agree with TRBD1. Germline V CDR1 and CDR2: SQVTM, ANQGSEA. V lost 5 bases to trimming and J lost 6 bases; unmatched junction nucleotides: 4. This CDR3 has 12 amino acids. CDR3 sequence: CSVLGQGDGYTF. Written as DNA, the CDR3 is TGCAGCGTTTTGGGACAGGGTGATGGCTACACCTTC.

V gene TRBV30 combines with J gene TRBJ2-6; TRBD1 might be the D (5 bases). The germline gives CDR1 GTSNPN, CDR2 SVGIG (reference sequence). The CDR3 runs 15 residues. Between the trimmed V and J ends, which lost 1 base and 0 bases, there was a span of 7 bases. CDR3 sequence: CAWSEGRSGANVLTF. The CDR3 region has the DNA TGTGCCTGGAGTGAGGGGCGCTCTGGGGCCAACGTCCTGACTTTC.

The V and J genes are TRBV11-2 and TRBJ2-5, with 11 nucleotides matching TRBD2. The junction had 14 bases not matched to a gene; V was cut back by 2 bases and J by 9 bases. This CDR3 is built from 17 residues. Germline CDR1 SGHAT, CDR2 FQNNGV. Here the CDR3 DNA reads TGTGCCAGCAGCTTATCCCCCGGGACTAGCGGTCAAAGGGCCCAGTACTTC. It is translated as CASSLSPGTSGQRAQYF.

V usage is TRBV12-3 or TRBV12-4 and J usage is TRBJ1-5; possible D gene TRBD1, 5 bases. The CDR3 runs 15 residues. The V gene lost 6 bases and the J gene lost 3 bases, with 15 bases spanning the gap. CDR3 coding DNA: TGTGCCAGCAGGGTCGGGACTGTAACCAATCAGCCCCAGCATTTT. This translates into CASRVGTVTNQPQHF.

V usage is TRBV3-1 and J usage is TRBJ1-6; TRBD1 might be the D (6 bases). Trimming shortened V by 1 base and J by 6 bases, and 10 bases separated the two germline ends. The CDR3 totals 15 residues. Germline values: CDR1 LGHDT, CDR2 YNNKEL (reference sequence). Here the CDR3 reads CASSQGRRGNSPLHF. The CDR3 nucleotides read TGTGCCAGCAGCCAAGGACGCAGGGGTAATTCACCCCTCCACTTT. Drawing the rest from reference TRBV3-1 and TRBJ1-6, the complete variable domain is DTAVSQTPKYLVTQMGNDKSIKCEQNLGHDTMYWYKQDSKKFLKIMFSYNNKELIINETVPNRFSPKSPDKAHLNLHINSLELGDSAVYFCASSQGRRGNSPLHFGNGTRLTVT.

The rearrangement joins TRBV5-4 to TRBJ1-2; TRBD1 aligns across 8 bases. J lost 4 bases, V lost 4 bases, and 6 bases had no gene match. CDR3 length: 14 amino acids. From germline, CDR1 is SGHNT and CDR2 YYREEE (reference sequence). DNA for the CDR3: TGTGCCAGCAGCCCGGGCGGACAGGGCTATGGCTACACCTTC. It yields the protein CASSPGGQGYGYTF.

J is TRBJ2-1 and V is TRBV9; D unresolved. There are 14 residues in the CDR3. V dropped 0 bases and J dropped 10 bases, with 14 bases sitting between them. Germline V gene sequence: CDR1 SGDLS, CDR2 YYNGEE. The CDR3 loop is CASSVVGRAREQFF. The CDR3 DNA is TGTGCCAGCAGCGTAGTGGGAAGGGCAAGAGAGCAGTTCTTC.

This clonotype was picked up a small number of times. This chain joins TRBV29-1 and TRBJ1-1, with 9 bases matching TRBD1. Germline assignment: CDR1 SQVTM and CDR2 ANQGSEA. This CDR3 contains 15 residues. With 6 bases clipped from V and 0 bases from J, the junction kept 8 bases outside the gene matches. As DNA, the CDR3 is TGCAGCGTCCATGGGACAGGGCTGCTGAACACTGAAGCTTTCTTT. Its translation: CSVHGTGLLNTEAFF. The full variable domain, with the rest looked up from reference TRBV29-1 and TRBJ1-1, is SAVISQKPSRDICQRGTSLTIQCQVDSQVTMMFWYRQQPGQSLTLIATANQGSEATYESGFVIDKFPISRPNLTFSTLTVSNMSPEDSSIYLCSVHGTGLLNTEAFFGQGTRLTVV.

This chain connects TRBV30 to TRBJ1-3; no clear D gene. CDR3 length equals 16 residues. In germline, CDR1 is GTSNPN, CDR2 SVGIG (reference sequence). Trimming stripped 1 base from V and 7 bases from J, with 20 bases between. In DNA, the CDR3 is TGTGCCTGGAGTGGGGTTGGAGCCTTAAGCGGGAACACCATATATTTT. It codes for CAWSGVGALSGNTIYF.

V is TRBV9 and J is TRBJ1-2; D is perhaps TRBD1 (5 bases). The CDR3 is made up of 15 amino acids. Germline V lookup: CDR1 SGDLS, CDR2 YYNGEE. V was clipped by 0 bases and J by 2 bases, with 11 bases between them. The CDR3 spells CASSVEIGGNYGYTF. The CDR3, as DNA: TGTGCCAGCAGCGTAGAAATCGGGGGGAACTATGGCTACACCTTC.

The rearrangement links TRBV7-9 to TRBJ1-1; D call uncertain. Per germline, CDR1 SEHNR and CDR2 FQNEAQ (reference sequence). The V end was cut by 5 bases, the J end by 3 bases, with 10 bases between. The CDR3 totals 13 residues. The CDR3 sequence: CASSAGGYTEAFF. DNA for the CDR3: TGTGCCAGCAGCGCCGGAGGGTACACTGAAGCTTTCTTT.

The genes are TRBV6-1 and TRBJ1-2; 12 bases fit TRBD1. The CDR3 length is 16 residues. J lost 4 bases, V lost 6 bases, and 9 bases had no gene match. Germline CDR1 and CDR2: MNHNS and SASEGT. In DNA form, the CDR3 reads TGTGCCAGCAGCGTCCAGGGGACAGGGGGCCTCTATGGCTACACCTTC. It specifies CASSVQGTGGLYGYTF.

This clonotype has just a few counts. The rearrangement joins TRBV7-6 to TRBJ2-3; maybe TRBD2 (6 bases). Trimming took 3 bases from V and 3 from J, leaving 7 bases between them. The CDR3 consists of 13 residues. CDR1 is SGHVS and CDR2 is FNYEAQ in the germline V gene. The CDR3 DNA is TGTGCCAGCAGCTTTCGGGGGACAGATACGCAGTATTTT. Amino acids: CASSFRGTDTQYF.

The chain recombines TRBV19 with TRBJ2-2; tentatively, D is TRBD1 (5 bases). CDR1 LNHDA and CDR2 SQIVND come from the germline V gene (reference sequence). V was trimmed by 7 bases and J by 4 bases, leaving 19 bases between them. The CDR3 has 16 residues. The CDR3 nucleotides are TGTGCCAGTAATTCAGGAACTCGAACAGGCACCGGGGAGCTGTTTTTT. It is translated as CASNSGTRTGTGELFF. Full variable domain (missing parts from reference TRBV19 and TRBJ2-2): DGGITQSPKYLFRKEGQNVTLSCEQNLNHDAMYWYRQDPGQGLRLIYYSQIVNDFQKGDIAEGYSVSREKKESFPLTVTSAQKNPTAFYLCASNSGTRTGTGELFFGEGSRLTVL.

The sample holds one count of this clonotype. The rearrangement links TRBV20-1 to TRBJ2-3, with 14 bases aligning to TRBD2. Germline-derived CDR1 and CDR2 are DFQATT and SNEGSKA (reference sequence). This CDR3 contains 17 residues. V was pared by 5 bases and J by 2 bases, with 9 bases of the junction left unmatched. Here the CDR3 DNA reads TGCAGTGCTGACATAGGGACTAGCGGGGGCTTCACAGATACGCAGTATTTT. As protein: CSADIGTSGGFTDTQYF.